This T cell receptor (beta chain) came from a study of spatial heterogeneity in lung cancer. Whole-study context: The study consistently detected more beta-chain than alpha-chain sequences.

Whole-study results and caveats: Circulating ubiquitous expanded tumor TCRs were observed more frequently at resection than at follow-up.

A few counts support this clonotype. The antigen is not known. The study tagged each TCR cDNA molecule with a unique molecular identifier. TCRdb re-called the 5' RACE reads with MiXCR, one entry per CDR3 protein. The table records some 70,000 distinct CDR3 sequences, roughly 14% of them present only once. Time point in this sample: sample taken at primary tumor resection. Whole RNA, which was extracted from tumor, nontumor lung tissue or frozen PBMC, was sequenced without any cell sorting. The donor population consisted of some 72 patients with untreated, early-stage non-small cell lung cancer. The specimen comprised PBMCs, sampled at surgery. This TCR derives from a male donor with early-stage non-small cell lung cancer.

The chain's CDR3 is CASSVIDLRSNEQFF. The DNA for the CDR3 is TGTGCCAGCAGCGTAATTGACCTCCGGAGCAATGAGCAGTTCTTC. The genes are TRBV5-6 and TRBJ2-1; D is uncertain. Looked up from germline, CDR1 is SGHDT and CDR2 is YYEEEE. The V gene lost 4 bases and the J gene lost 6 bases, with 17 bases spanning the gap. This CDR3 comprises 15 residues.